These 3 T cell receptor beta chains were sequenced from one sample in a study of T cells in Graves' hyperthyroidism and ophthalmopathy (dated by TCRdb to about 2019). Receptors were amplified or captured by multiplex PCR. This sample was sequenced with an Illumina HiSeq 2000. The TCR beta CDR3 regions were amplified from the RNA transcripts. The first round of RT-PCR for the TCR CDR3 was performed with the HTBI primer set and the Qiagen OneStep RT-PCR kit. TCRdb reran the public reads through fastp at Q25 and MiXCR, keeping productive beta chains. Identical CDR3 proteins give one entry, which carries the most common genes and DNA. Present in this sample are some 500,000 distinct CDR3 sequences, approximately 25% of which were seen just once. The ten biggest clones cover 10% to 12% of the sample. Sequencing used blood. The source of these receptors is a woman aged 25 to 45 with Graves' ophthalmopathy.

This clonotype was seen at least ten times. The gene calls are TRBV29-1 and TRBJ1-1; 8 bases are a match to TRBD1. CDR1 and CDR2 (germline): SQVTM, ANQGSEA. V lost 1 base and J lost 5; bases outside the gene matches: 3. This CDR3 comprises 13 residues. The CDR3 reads CSVEGRQGTEAFF. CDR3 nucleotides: TGCAGCGTTGAAGGCCGACAGGGGACTGAAGCTTTCTTT.

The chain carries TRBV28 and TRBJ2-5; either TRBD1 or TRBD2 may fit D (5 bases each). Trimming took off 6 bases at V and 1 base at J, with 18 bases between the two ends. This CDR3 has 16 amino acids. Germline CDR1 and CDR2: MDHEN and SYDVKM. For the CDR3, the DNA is TGTGCCAGCAGGGGCAGGGTTGAGGGACCCCAAGAGACCCAGTACTTC. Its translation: CASRGRVEGPQETQYF.

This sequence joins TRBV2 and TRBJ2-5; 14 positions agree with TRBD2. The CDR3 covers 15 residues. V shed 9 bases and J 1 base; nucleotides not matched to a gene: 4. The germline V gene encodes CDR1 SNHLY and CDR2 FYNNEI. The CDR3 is CARRTSGGTQETQYF. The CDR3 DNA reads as TGTGCCAGACGGACTAGCGGGGGGACCCAAGAGACCCAGTACTTC.